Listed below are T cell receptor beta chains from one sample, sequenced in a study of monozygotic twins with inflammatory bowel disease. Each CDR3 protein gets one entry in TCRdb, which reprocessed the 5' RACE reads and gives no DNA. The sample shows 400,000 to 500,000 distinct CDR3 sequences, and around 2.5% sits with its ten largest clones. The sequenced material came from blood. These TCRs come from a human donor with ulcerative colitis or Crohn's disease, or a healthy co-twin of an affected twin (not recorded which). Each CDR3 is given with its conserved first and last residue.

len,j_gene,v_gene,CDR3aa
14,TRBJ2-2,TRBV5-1,CASSLEGGSGELFF
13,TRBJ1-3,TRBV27,CASRKIAGNTIYF
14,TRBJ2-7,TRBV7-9,CASSRGQGAGEQYF
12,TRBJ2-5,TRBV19,CAPEEGEETQYF
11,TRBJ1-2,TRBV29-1,CSVASRGGYTF
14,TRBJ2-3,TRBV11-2,CASSLAGGGGTQYF
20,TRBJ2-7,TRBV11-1,CASEPLPSGTGDPYYYEQYF
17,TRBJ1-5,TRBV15,CATSRDNLEGLYQPQHF
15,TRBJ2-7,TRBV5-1,CASSPWTDPTYEQYF
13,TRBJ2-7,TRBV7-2,CASSSARAYEQYF
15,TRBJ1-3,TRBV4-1,CASRPSGTSGNTIYF
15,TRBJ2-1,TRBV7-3,CASSPTSGSRREQFF
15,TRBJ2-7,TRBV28,CASSTGQGAVYEQYF
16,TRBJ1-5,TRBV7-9,CASSLGLGQVNQPQHF
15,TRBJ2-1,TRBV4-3,CASSQRFQSYNEQFF
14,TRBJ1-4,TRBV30,CAWSGTLINEKLFF
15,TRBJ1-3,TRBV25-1,CASSEFPGPGNTIYF
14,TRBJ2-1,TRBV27,CASSRASSYNEQFF
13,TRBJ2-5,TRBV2,CASQDRRQETQYF
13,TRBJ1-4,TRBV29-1,CSVEEAAGTGLFF
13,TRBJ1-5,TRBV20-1,CSRQGASNQPQHF
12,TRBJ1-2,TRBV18,CASSPLDNGYTF
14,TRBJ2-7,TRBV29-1,CSVRPPGTAYEQYF
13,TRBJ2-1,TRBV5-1,CASSLLDWNEQFF
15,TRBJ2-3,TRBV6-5,CASSTSGTGTDTQYF
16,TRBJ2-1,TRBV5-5,CASSFFGDRAYNEQFF
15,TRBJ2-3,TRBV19,CASATSGARTDTQYF
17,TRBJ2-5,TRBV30,CAWSVSLLQGTKETQYF
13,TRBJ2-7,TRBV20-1,CSAPGQGSHEQYF
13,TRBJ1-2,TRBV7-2,CASSLGGNREVTF
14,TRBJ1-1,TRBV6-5,CASISAVGGTEAFF